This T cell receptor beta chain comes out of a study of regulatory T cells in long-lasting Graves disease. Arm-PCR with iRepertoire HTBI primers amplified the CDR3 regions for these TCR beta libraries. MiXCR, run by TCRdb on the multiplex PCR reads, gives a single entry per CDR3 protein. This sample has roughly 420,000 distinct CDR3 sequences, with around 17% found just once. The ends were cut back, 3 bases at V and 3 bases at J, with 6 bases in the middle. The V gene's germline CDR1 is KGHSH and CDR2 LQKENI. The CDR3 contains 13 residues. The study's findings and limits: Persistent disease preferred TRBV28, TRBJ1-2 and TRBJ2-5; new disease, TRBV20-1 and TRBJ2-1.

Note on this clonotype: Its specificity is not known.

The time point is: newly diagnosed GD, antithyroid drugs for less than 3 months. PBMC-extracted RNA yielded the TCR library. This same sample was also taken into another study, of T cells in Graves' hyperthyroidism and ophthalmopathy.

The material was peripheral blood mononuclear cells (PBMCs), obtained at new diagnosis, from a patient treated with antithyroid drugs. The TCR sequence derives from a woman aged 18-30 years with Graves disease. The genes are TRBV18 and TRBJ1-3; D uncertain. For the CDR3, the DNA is TGTGCCAGCTCACCTGGACGTGGAAACACCATATATTTT. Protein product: CASSPGRGNTIYF.